The T cell receptor beta chain under discussion was sequenced for a study of read filtering for tumor transcriptome and immune sequencing. The CDR3 is made up of 15 amino acids. Trimming removed 1 base from V and 2 bases from J; junction bases left unmatched: 5. Germline V gene sequence: CDR1 DFQATT, CDR2 SNEGSKA (reference sequence). This clonotype appeared many times. From 300 to 400 ng of RNA, a library with molecular barcoded alpha/delta and beta/gamma adaptors was made. MiXCR, applied by TCRdb to the reads, yields one record per CDR3 protein. The table includes around 5,500 distinct CDR3 sequences, about a fifth detected once.

The rearrangement joins TRBV20-1 to TRBJ2-7; 10 positions match TRBD2. This TCR derives from a donor aged 40 or older with multiple myeloma. Material: a population of CD138-negative cells sorted from bone marrow. As DNA, the CDR3 is TGCAGTGCTAGAGTTGGGACTAGCGAAACCTACGAGCAGTACTTC. Its translation: CSARVGTSETYEQYF.